Listed below are T cell receptor beta chains from one sample, sequenced in a study of CD8 T cells in ankylosing spondylitis. TCRdb processed the 5' RACE reads anew with MiXCR; each CDR3 protein has one entry. The sample consists of 350,000 to 450,000 distinct CDR3 sequences, about 24% of them appearing once. Sequences were obtained from blood, either unsorted or a sorted T cell fraction (not recorded which). Source of these receptors: a male donor with ankylosing spondylitis. CDR3s include the opening cysteine and the closing phenylalanine or tryptophan. Each record gives: J gene, V gene, CDR3 protein.

TRBJ2-3,TRBV12-3/TRBV12-4,CASCPRGTDTQYF
TRBJ1-6,TRBV7-8,CASSAEDSRNSPLHF
TRBJ1-2,TRBV27,CASSFRDRGFLNGYTF
TRBJ2-7,TRBV5-1,CASSATGTSYEQYF
TRBJ1-2,TRBV5-1,CASSLASGAGSYTF
TRBJ2-7,TRBV7-9,CASSSHDRGEQYF
TRBJ1-6,TRBV18,CASSGARKDSPLHF
TRBJ2-4,TRBV30,CAWELRGGDIQYF
TRBJ2-1,TRBV6-2/TRBV6-3,CASSSRTSGSPKSSYNEQFF
TRBJ2-1,TRBV7-2,CASSLGLNRGEQFF
TRBJ1-2,TRBV5-1,CASSLTGVNYGYTF
TRBJ2-2,TRBV20-1,CSAEPGLAGELFF
TRBJ2-4,TRBV12-3/TRBV12-4,CASSLAPAGDIQYF
TRBJ1-3,TRBV12-3/TRBV12-4,CASSPRGGTIYF
TRBJ2-1,TRBV5-1,CASSPESRSSYNEQFF
TRBJ1-5,TRBV28,CASTPGGVYQPQHF
TRBJ1-6,TRBV5-1,CASSLGQGQGASPLHF
TRBJ2-7,TRBV18,CASSPSKVAGIHEQYF
TRBJ2-2,TRBV2,CASRNPGAVGELFF
TRBJ1-6,TRBV4-1,CASSARQNYNSPLHF
TRBJ2-3,TRBV5-1,CASSLVWARGTDTQYF
TRBJ1-5,TRBV6-5,CASSSGVQGSQPQHF
TRBJ2-1,TRBV20-1,CSAPRLAGRLKVDNEQFF
TRBJ1-2,TRBV7-9,CASSLAGTGKVYGYTF
TRBJ2-5,TRBV5-1,CASSQTETQYF
TRBJ1-1,TRBV24-1,CATSDPGGPGTEAFF
TRBJ2-1,TRBV12-3/TRBV12-4,CASSLGLAGGLEQFF
TRBJ2-1,TRBV20-1,CSALPRLASGSNEQFF
TRBJ1-6,TRBV27,CASSLYSTQYNSPLHF
TRBJ2-2,TRBV5-1,CASSLDVSNTGELFF
TRBJ2-1,TRBV5-1,CASSFSGTYNEQFF
TRBJ2-1,TRBV5-5,CASSPTTGAVYNEQFF
TRBJ2-2,TRBV20-1,CSALRAGGGVDGELFF
TRBJ2-1,TRBV20-1,CSASASGRLGEQFF
TRBJ2-2,TRBV29-1,CSVRVDTGELFF
TRBJ2-3,TRBV20-1,CSAPPGEDTQYF
TRBJ1-4,TRBV12-3/TRBV12-4,CASSLVPNQVEKLFF
TRBJ2-5,TRBV25-1,CASSEYGAKQETQYF